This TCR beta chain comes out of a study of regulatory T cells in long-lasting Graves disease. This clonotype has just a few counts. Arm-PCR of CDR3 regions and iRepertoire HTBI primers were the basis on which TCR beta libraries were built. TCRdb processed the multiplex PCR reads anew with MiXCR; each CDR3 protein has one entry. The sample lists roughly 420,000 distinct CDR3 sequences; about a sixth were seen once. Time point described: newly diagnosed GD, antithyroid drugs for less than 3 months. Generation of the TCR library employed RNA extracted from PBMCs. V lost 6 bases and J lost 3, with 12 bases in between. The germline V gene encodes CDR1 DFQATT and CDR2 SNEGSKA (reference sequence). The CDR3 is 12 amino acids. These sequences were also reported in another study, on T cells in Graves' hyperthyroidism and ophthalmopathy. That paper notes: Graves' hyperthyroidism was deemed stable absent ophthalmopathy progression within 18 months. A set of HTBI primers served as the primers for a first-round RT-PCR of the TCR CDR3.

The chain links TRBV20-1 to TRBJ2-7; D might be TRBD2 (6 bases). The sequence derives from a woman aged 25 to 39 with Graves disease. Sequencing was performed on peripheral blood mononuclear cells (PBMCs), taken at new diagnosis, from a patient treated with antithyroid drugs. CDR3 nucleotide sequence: TGCAGTGCCCGGGACTCCGGCTACGAGCAGTACTTC. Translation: CSARDSGYEQYF.